This TCR beta chain was sequenced for a study of shared clonotypes between healthy human individuals. The CDR3 length is 13 residues. Trimming took off 1 base at V and 5 bases at J, with 8 bases between the two ends. Germline lookup yields CDR1 SGHTA and CDR2 FQGNSA. Participating donors were healthy, HIV-negative adults free of recent acute infections or vaccinations. About this clone itself: The sample holds other DNA sequences that translate to the same CDR3.

TCRdb's table, derived via immunoSEQ multiplex PCR, lists solely in-frame clones and lacks some. The sample carries over 850,000 clones, 75% to 80% recorded once. J is TRBJ2-5 and V is TRBV7-2, with D possibly called TRBD1 or TRBD2 (5 bases each). The TCR was taken from a man aged 18 to 35 in good health. Some clones in this sample may be carry-over from other donors' samples. The sample consisted of memory CD4+ T cells from PBMCs. Subset described: CD45RA-negative fraction. The CDR3 DNA reads TGTGCCAGCAGCTTAGAGAGGGGCGAGACCCAGTACTTC. Residues: CASSLERGETQYF.